These T cell receptor beta chains were read from a single sample in a study of response to subunit inactivated influenza vaccine. TCRdb re-called the RT-PCR reads with MiXCR, one entry per CDR3 protein. This table has more than 500,000 distinct CDR3 sequences, about 11% appearing once. The data also belong to a second study, concerning T cells expressing NK-cell markers.

This material consisted of PBMCs from blood, taken on the day of vaccination. These receptors all stem from a man between 50 and 59 years old who received an inactivated influenza vaccine. The CDR3 runs from the conserved cysteine through the conserved F or W. A D gene is named only where the DNA matches it firmly. Size is stated for part of the rows, as once, few or many counts, or as a class when the clone is expanded.

V gene	D gene	J gene	clone size	CDR3 protein	CDR3 DNA
TRBV20-1	TRBD2	TRBJ2-1	many	CSAITSGHYNEQFF	TGCAGTGCTATAACTAGCGGGCACTACAATGAGCAGTTCTTC
TRBV12-3/TRBV12-4	.	TRBJ2-2	many	CASSFLSGTNTGELFF	TGTGCCAGCAGTTTCCTCTCCGGGACGAACACCGGGGAGCTGTTTTTT
TRBV5-1	.	TRBJ2-1	.	CASSWQDSYNEQFF	TGCGCCAGCAGCTGGCAGGATTCCTACAATGAGCAGTTCTTC
TRBV4-3	TRBD2	TRBJ2-2	few	CASSDNFVAGGNTGELFF	TGCGCCAGCAGCGACAATTTCGTAGCGGGAGGGAACACCGGGGAGCTGTTTTTT
TRBV5-5	TRBD1	TRBJ2-7	many	CASSEQGAHEQYF	TGTGCCAGCAGTGAACAGGGGGCTCACGAGCAGTACTTC
TRBV5-1	.	TRBJ2-5	.	CASSLMPALEETQYF	TGCGCCAGCAGCTTAATGCCCGCCCTGGAGGAGACCCAGTACTTC
TRBV15	TRBD1	TRBJ2-7	few	CATVPGQGAYEQYF	TGTGCCACGGTTCCGGGACAGGGGGCCTACGAGCAGTACTTC
TRBV6-2/TRBV6-3	.	TRBJ2-7	.	CASSRPPRNEQYF	TGTGCCAGCAGCCGCCCTCCACGAAACGAGCAGTACTTC
TRBV12-3/TRBV12-4	TRBD1	TRBJ2-1	.	CASSSVDRMSNEQFF	TGTGCCAGCAGTTCCGTGGACAGGATGAGCAATGAGCAGTTCTTC
TRBV4-1	.	TRBJ2-5	.	CASSPAPPQETQYF	TGCGCCAGCAGCCCGGCCCCGCCCCAAGAGACCCAGTACTTC
TRBV6-1	TRBD2	TRBJ2-1	.	CASRLAGGEYNEQFF	TGTGCCAGCCGACTAGCGGGGGGGGAGTACAATGAGCAGTTCTTC
TRBV7-2	.	TRBJ2-1	few	CASTPGGEQFF	TGTGCCAGCACCCCCGGGGGTGAGCAGTTCTTC
TRBV7-2	TRBD2	TRBJ2-3	.	CASRPGLGRSDTQYF	TGTGCCAGCAGACCGGGACTAGGAAGATCGGATACGCAGTATTTT
TRBV20-1	.	TRBJ1-3	few	CSARDFLRALHSGNTIYF	TGCAGTGCTAGAGATTTTCTTCGGGCGTTGCATTCTGGAAACACCATATATTTT
TRBV7-2	TRBD1	TRBJ2-1	few	CASSRDRISYNEQFF	TGTGCCAGCAGCCGGGACAGGATATCCTACAATGAGCAGTTCTTC
TRBV5-1	.	TRBJ2-1	few	CASSIGWHNEQFF	TGCGCCAGCAGCATTGGCTGGCACAATGAGCAGTTCTTC
TRBV2	.	TRBJ2-3	few	CASIPVPGHITDTQYF	TGTGCCAGCATCCCAGTCCCGGGACACATCACAGATACGCAGTATTTT
TRBV12-3/TRBV12-4	.	TRBJ2-1	many	CASSSVEPFNEQFF	TGTGCCAGCAGTTCCGTTGAGCCGTTTAATGAGCAGTTCTTC
TRBV7-9	TRBD1	TRBJ2-3	.	CANQGASTDTQYF	TGTGCCAACCAGGGGGCGAGCACAGATACGCAGTATTTT
TRBV18	.	TRBJ1-1	.	CASSPVLIGPAGNTEAFF	TGTGCCAGCTCACCAGTCCTCATTGGACCGGCGGGGAACACTGAAGCTTTCTTT
TRBV10-3	TRBD1	TRBJ2-6	.	CAISENPTGGLGANVLTF	TGTGCCATCAGTGAGAACCCGACAGGGGGGCTCGGGGCCAACGTCCTGACTTTC
TRBV7-2	.	TRBJ2-7	.	CASSLEAAYEQYF	TGTGCCAGCAGCTTAGAAGCAGCCTACGAGCAGTACTTC
TRBV29-1	.	TRBJ2-1	medium-sized	CSVGFLDEQFF	TGCAGCGTTGGTTTCCTGGATGAGCAGTTCTTC
TRBV10-3	TRBD1	TRBJ2-1	.	CAISDGTGYYNEQFF	TGTGCCATCAGTGACGGGACAGGGTACTACAATGAGCAGTTCTTC
TRBV4-3	.	TRBJ2-1	.	CASSQAWSSYNEQFF	TGCGCCAGCAGCCAAGCGTGGAGCTCCTACAATGAGCAGTTCTTC
TRBV20-1	TRBD2	TRBJ2-1	.	CSARLSGRSNNEQFF	TGCAGTGCTAGACTTAGCGGGAGGAGCAACAATGAGCAGTTCTTC
TRBV20-1	.	TRBJ2-2	.	CSVQKGGGGGELFF	TGCAGTGTCCAGAAGGGAGGGGGCGGCGGGGAGCTGTTTTTT
TRBV7-8	.	TRBJ2-7	many	CASSSRAVGMGSYEQYF	TGTGCCAGCAGCTCCCGGGCCGTAGGGATGGGGTCCTACGAGCAGTACTTC
TRBV12-3/TRBV12-4	.	TRBJ2-1	.	CASSSGINEQFF	TGTGCCAGCAGTAGTGGGATCAATGAGCAGTTCTTC